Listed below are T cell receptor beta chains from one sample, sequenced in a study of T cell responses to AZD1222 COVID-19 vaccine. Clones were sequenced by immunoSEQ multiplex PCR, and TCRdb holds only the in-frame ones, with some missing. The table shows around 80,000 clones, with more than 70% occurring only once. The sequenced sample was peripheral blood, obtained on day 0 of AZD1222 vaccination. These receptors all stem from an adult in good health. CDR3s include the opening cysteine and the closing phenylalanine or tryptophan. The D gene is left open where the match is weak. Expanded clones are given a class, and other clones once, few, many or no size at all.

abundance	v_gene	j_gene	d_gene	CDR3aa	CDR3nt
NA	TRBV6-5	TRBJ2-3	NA	CASTRRGGTDTQYF	TGTGCCAGCACCCGAAGGGGGGGCACAGATACGCAGTATTTT
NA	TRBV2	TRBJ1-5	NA	CASSQGGEQPQHF	TGTGCCAGCAGCCAGGGTGGCGAACAGCCCCAGCATTTT
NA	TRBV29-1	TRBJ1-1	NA	CSVVGVRAVNTEAFF	TGCAGCGTCGTGGGGGTTAGGGCTGTGAACACTGAAGCTTTCTTT
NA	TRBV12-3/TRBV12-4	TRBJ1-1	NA	CATRRVENTEAFF	TGTGCCACCCGCAGGGTGGAGAACACTGAAGCTTTCTTT
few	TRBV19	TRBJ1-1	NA	CASGGGRTEAFF	TGTGCCAGTGGCGGTGGGCGTACTGAAGCTTTCTTT
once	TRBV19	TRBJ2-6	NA	CASRRRVAYSGANVLTF	TGTGCCAGTAGGCGCAGAGTTGCTTACTCTGGGGCCAACGTCCTGACTTTC
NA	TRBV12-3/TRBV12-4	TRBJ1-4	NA	CASRGQLNEKLFF	TGTGCCAGCAGAGGACAGCTTAATGAAAAACTGTTTTTT
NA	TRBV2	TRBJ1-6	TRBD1	CASSLRQGGSPLHF	TGTGCCAGCAGTCTCCGACAGGGGGGTTCACCCCTCCACTTT
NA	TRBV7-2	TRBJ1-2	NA	CASSLDSSAAYGYTF	TGTGCCAGCAGCTTAGACAGCTCGGCCGCCTATGGCTACACCTTC
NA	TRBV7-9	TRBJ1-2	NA	CASSPSDSPNYGYTF	TGTGCCAGCAGCCCGTCCGACAGTCCCAACTATGGCTACACCTTC
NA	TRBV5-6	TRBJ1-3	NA	CASSAGMPGNTIYF	TGTGCCAGCAGCGCAGGGATGCCTGGAAACACCATATATTTT
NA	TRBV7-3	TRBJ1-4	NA	CAGLGGRSEKLFF	TGTGCCGGCCTGGGGGGTCGGAGCGAAAAACTGTTTTTT
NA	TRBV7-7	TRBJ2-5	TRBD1	CASSPDRSDGETQYF	TGTGCTAGCAGCCCGGACAGGTCGGACGGGGAGACCCAGTACTTC
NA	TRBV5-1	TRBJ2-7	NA	CASSALTFRDEQYF	TGCGCCAGCAGCGCCTTAACATTCAGGGACGAGCAGTACTTC
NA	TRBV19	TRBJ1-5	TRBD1	CASRRTGEGQPQHF	TGTGCCAGTAGAAGGACAGGGGAGGGCCAGCCCCAGCATTTT
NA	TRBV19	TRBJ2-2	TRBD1	CATLDRGRRGGELFF	TGTGCCACCCTGGACAGGGGAAGGCGTGGCGGGGAGCTGTTTTTT
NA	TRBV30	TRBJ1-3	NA	CAWSVLRTARGYSGNTIYF	TGTGCCTGGAGTGTACTGAGAACAGCGAGGGGATACTCTGGAAACACCATATATTTT
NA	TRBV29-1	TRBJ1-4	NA	CSAGMAATNEKLFF	TGCAGCGCTGGAATGGCAGCAACTAATGAAAAACTGTTTTTT
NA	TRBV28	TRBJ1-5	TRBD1	CASSLDRSYQPQHF	TGTGCCAGCAGTCTGGACAGGTCGTATCAGCCCCAGCATTTT
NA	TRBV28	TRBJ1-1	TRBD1	CASSPRGQGARDTEAFF	TGTGCCAGCAGTCCCCGGGGACAGGGGGCAAGGGACACTGAAGCTTTCTTT
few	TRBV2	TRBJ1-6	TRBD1	CASRPGQGAYNSPLHF	TGTGCCAGCAGGCCGGGACAGGGAGCCTATAATTCACCCCTCCACTTT
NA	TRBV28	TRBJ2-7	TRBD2	CASSLSGRAIYEQYF	TGTGCCAGCAGTTTGTCAGGGAGGGCCATTTACGAGCAGTACTTC
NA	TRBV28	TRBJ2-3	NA	CASSLMGDTDTQYF	TGTGCCAGCAGTCTCATGGGGGACACAGATACGCAGTATTTT
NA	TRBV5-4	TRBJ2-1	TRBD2	CASSLLLAEYNEQFF	TGTGCCAGCAGCTTGCTACTAGCGGAATACAATGAGCAGTTCTTC
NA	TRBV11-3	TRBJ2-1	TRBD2	CASSLGLAGGRNEQFF	TGTGCCAGCAGCTTGGGACTAGCGGGAGGGCGTAATGAGCAGTTCTTC
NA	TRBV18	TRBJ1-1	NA	CASSSTGTRDTEAFF	TGTGCCAGCTCGAGTACAGGGACCAGAGACACTGAAGCTTTCTTT
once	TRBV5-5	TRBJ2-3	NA	CASSLGDVLTDTQYF	TGTGCCAGCAGCCTGGGGGACGTCCTCACAGATACGCAGTATTTT
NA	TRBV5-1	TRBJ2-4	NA	CASPLFSCGTKNIQYF	TGCGCCAGCCCCCTTTTTTCATGTGGGACCAAAAACATTCAGTACTTC
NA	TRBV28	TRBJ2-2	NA	CASSLHGRGPLIVGRATGELFF	TGTGCCAGCAGTTTACATGGGCGGGGGCCGTTGATCGTTGGGAGGGCCACCGGGGAGCTGTTTTTT
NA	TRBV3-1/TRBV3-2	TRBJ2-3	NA	CASSLLDTQYF	TGTGCCAGCAGCCTTTTAGATACGCAGTATTTT
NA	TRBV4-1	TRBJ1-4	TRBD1	CASSQVSDRSNEKLFF	TGCGCCAGCAGCCAAGTGTCGGACAGGTCTAATGAAAAACTGTTTTTT
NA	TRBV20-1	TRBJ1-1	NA	CSVIHRTDAFF	TGCAGTGTTATACATAGGACTGACGCTTTCTTT
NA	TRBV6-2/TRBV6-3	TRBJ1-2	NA	CASSAGRDYGYTF	TGTGCCAGCAGTGCCGGACGGGACTATGGCTACACCTTC
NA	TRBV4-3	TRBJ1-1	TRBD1	CASSQQGAVNTEAFF	TGCGCCAGCAGCCAACAGGGGGCCGTGAACACTGAAGCTTTCTTT
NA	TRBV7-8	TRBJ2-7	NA	CASSLEGIANPYEQYF	TGTGCCAGCAGCTTAGAAGGGATTGCAAATCCCTACGAGCAGTACTTC
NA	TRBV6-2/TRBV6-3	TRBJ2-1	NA	CASSHLIIPHGPGHEQFF	TGTGCCAGCAGTCACCTTATAATCCCGCACGGGCCTGGTCATGAGCAGTTCTTC
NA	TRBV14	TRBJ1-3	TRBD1	CASSQDGTVSGNTIYF	TGTGCCAGCAGCCAAGATGGGACAGTCTCTGGAAACACCATATATTTT
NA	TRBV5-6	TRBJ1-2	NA	CASSAGGGTYGYTF	TGTGCCAGCAGCGCAGGCGGGGGTACATATGGCTACACCTTC
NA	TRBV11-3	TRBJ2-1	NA	CASSDPGNAQFF	TGTGCCAGCAGCGACCCGGGGAATGCGCAGTTCTTC
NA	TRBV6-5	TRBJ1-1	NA	CASSYASREPEAFF	TGTGCCAGCAGTTACGCTTCCCGGGAGCCTGAAGCTTTCTTT
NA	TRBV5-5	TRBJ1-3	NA	CASSLRSSGNTIYF	TGTGCCAGCAGCTTGCGATCCTCTGGAAACACCATATATTTT
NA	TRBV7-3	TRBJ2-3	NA	CASSSDRRTQYF	TGTGCCAGCAGCTCCGACAGGCGTACGCAGTATTTT
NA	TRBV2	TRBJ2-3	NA	CASSGTVRTDTQYF	TGTGCCAGCAGTGGAACAGTCCGCACAGATACGCAGTATTTT
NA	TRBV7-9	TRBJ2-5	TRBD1	CASSYGQGDGTQYF	TGTGCCAGCAGCTACGGACAGGGCGACGGGACCCAGTACTTC
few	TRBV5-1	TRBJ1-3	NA	CASSPGNPGNTVYF	TGCGCCAGCAGCCCCGGCAATCCTGGAAACACCGTATATTTT
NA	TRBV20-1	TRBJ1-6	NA	CSASSVANNNSPLHF	TGCAGTGCTAGTTCAGTGGCCAACAATAATTCACCCCTCCACTTT
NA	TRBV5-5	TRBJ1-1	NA	CASSFGEKGTEAFF	TGTGCCAGCAGCTTTGGAGAGAAAGGGACTGAAGCTTTCTTT
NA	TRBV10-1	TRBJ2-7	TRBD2	CASSEDSGHTYEQYF	TGCGCCAGCAGTGAGGATAGCGGGCATACCTACGAGCAGTACTTC
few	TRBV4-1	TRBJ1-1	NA	CASSRGDNTEAFF	TGCGCCAGCAGCCGAGGAGACAACACTGAAGCTTTCTTT
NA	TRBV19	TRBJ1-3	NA	CASSILTSSGNTIYF	TGTGCCAGTAGTATCCTTACGAGCTCTGGAAACACCATATATTTT
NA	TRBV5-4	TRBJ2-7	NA	CASSHKTGYEQYF	TGTGCCAGCAGCCACAAGACAGGTTACGAGCAGTACTTC
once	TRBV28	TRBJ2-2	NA	CASSPGGLKGLFF	TGTGCCAGCAGTCCCGGTGGGCTTAAGGGGCTGTTTTTT